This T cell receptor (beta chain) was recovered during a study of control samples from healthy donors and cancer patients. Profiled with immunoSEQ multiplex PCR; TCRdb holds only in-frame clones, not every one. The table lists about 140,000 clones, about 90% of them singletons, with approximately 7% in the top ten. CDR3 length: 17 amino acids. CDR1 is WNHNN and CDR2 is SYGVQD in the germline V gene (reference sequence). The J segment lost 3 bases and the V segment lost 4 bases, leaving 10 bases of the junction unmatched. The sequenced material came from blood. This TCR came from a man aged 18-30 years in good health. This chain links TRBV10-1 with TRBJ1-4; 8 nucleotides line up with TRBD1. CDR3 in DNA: TGCGCCAGCAGTGTCCAGGACAGGGTAAAACCTAATGAAAAACTGTTTTTT. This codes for CASSVQDRVKPNEKLFF.